This T cell receptor beta chain was sequenced in a study of cytomegalovirus exposure and HLA in healthy donors. In the study overall: Out of roughly 200 million T cells, an earlier analysis found roughly 110 million unique TCR beta sequences in total. Notes on the study in general: About 87% or about 30% of the time was how often most TCR beta V segments were productive, according to an earlier analysis.

Germline assignment: CDR1 MNHEY and CDR2 SMNVEV (reference sequence). The CDR3 length is 14 residues. Trimming left V 6 bases short and J 3 bases short, with 11 bases between. This clone appeared a few times. The antigen remains undetermined. PCR primers comprised 60 Vbeta and 13 Jbeta primers. TCRdb's copy holds only in-frame clones and misses some; the assay was immunoSEQ multiplex PCR. This table holds under 250,000 clones, approximately 80% found once. The genes are TRBV27 and TRBJ1-4; the D is unclear. The specimen sequenced was PBMCs. This clonotype was sampled from a male donor in good health and CMV-seronegative. The CDR3 region is CASSYFGANEKLFF. The CDR3 DNA sequence: TGTGCCAGCAGCTACTTTGGAGCTAATGAAAAACTGTTTTTT.